The 27 T cell receptor beta chains in this list originate from one sample, sequenced in a study of cytomegalovirus exposure and HLA in healthy donors. The study ran its PCR with 60 Vbeta and 13 Jbeta primers. The assay was immunoSEQ multiplex PCR, and TCRdb's table has in-frame clones only and misses some. In the table there are 110,000 or so clones, roughly three quarters of which are singletons. The sequenced sample consisted of PBMCs. The source of these receptors is a woman aged 40-49 years in good health and CMV-seropositive.

This chain connects TRBV14 to TRBJ1-5; D ambiguous. From germline, CDR1 is SGHDN and CDR2 FVKESK. There are 16 residues in the CDR3. With 2 bases removed from V and 0 bases from J, the gap between germline ends came to 11 bases. The CDR3 loop is CASSQNPRSSNQPQHF. The CDR3 nucleotides are TGTGCCAGCAGCCAAAATCCGAGGAGTAGCAATCAGCCCCAGCATTTT.

To note about this clone: One junction end disagrees with the germline gene, perhaps due to a read error. This sequence joins TRBV7-7 and TRBJ2-5; 7 nucleotides line up with TRBD2. Germline assignment: CDR1 SSHAT and CDR2 FNYEAQ (reference sequence). This CDR3 spans 13 amino acids. The CDR3: CASSQGLRETQYF. The CDR3 region has the DNA TGTGCTAGCAGCCAGGGACTAAGGGAGACCCAGTACTTC.

The chain employs TRBV6-5 and TRBJ1-2; D may be TRBD1 (6 bases). This CDR3 contains 13 residues. Germline V gives CDR1 MNHEY, CDR2 SVGAGI. Between the trimmed V and J ends, which lost 6 bases and 5 bases, there was a span of 13 bases. For the CDR3, the DNA is TGTGCCAGCAGGAATCGGACAGTGTATGGCTACACCTTC. Translating it yields CASRNRTVYGYTF.

The chain carries TRBV4-1 and TRBJ1-6, with 9 bases lining up with TRBD1. After removal of 3 bases from V and 9 bases from J, the junction contained 6 bases not matched to a gene. Germline CDR1 is MGHRA and CDR2 is YSYEKL. The CDR3 runs 15 residues. CDR3 sequence reads: CASSQYTGGTSPLHF. For the CDR3, the DNA is TGCGCCAGCAGCCAGTACACAGGGGGCACTTCACCCCTCCACTTT.

The chain employs TRBV5-1 and TRBJ1-3, with 9 positions matching TRBD1. The CDR3 covers 17 residues. The ends lost 4 bases at V and 0 bases at J; junction bases unmatched: 8. The germline CDR1 and CDR2 sequences are SGHRS and YFSETQ. The CDR3 DNA reads as TGCGCCAGCAGCCCCGGACAGGGGTCTATCTCTGGAAACACCATATATTTT. Its translation: CASSPGQGSISGNTIYF.

The chain is built from TRBV27 and TRBJ1-2; 9 nucleotides align to TRBD1. Germline V gene lookup returns CDR1 MNHEY and CDR2 SMNVEV (reference sequence). V trimming: 6 bases; J trimming: 13 bases; junction bases outside the gene matches: 9. The CDR3 extends over 12 amino acids. The CDR3, as DNA: TGTGCCAGCAGCCCGAGACAGGGGGTCTTCACCTTC. Amino acid sequence: CASSPRQGVFTF.

V and J are TRBV7-9 and TRBJ1-3; TRBD1 matches 9 bases. The ends lost 3 bases at V and 3 bases at J; junction bases unmatched: 6. Germline assignment: CDR1 SEHNR and CDR2 FQNEAQ (reference sequence). This CDR3 is built from 16 residues. CDR3 bases: TGTGCCAGCAGCTTCTCTGGGACAGGGTATGGAAACACCATATATTTT. It encodes CASSFSGTGYGNTIYF.

The rearrangement uses TRBV5-1 and TRBJ1-4; tentative D call: TRBD1 (6 bases). CDR3 size: 13 residues. V lost 5 bases, J lost 5 bases, and 10 bases lay in between. The V gene's germline CDR1 is SGHRS and CDR2 YFSETQ. This CDR3 is CASRNRENEKLFF. CDR3 sequence (DNA): TGCGCCAGCAGGAACAGGGAGAATGAAAAACTGTTTTTT.

The chain combines TRBV30 with TRBJ1-2; tentatively, D is TRBD1 (6 bases). The ends were cut back, 3 bases at V and 8 bases at J, with 16 bases in the middle. The CDR3 runs to 13 residues. The V gene's germline CDR1 is GTSNPN and CDR2 SVGIG (reference sequence). The CDR3 sequence: CAWSLNRARGYTF. The CDR3 nucleotides are TGTGCCTGGAGCTTGAACAGGGCCCGCGGCTACACCTTC. The variable domain in full, with the rest retrieved from reference TRBV30 and TRBJ1-2, is SQTIHQWPATLVQPVGSPLSLECTVEGTSNPNLYWYRQAAGRGLQLLFYSVGIGQISSEVPQNLSASRPQDRQFILSSKKLLLSDSGFYLCAWSLNRARGYTFGSGTRLTVV.

A few counts support this clone. The CDR3, as DNA: TGTGCCAGCAGGAGTACGAACACTGAAGCTTTCTTT. It is translated as CASRSTNTEAFF. The chain carries TRBV5-6 and TRBJ1-1; unclear D gene. V dropped 5 bases and J dropped 1 base, with 6 bases sitting between them. CDR1 is SGHDT and CDR2 is YYEEEE in the germline V gene. The CDR3 contains 12 residues.

CDR3 sequence (DNA): TGTGCCAGCAGCCTACTCCCGGGAGCCACTTACGAGCAGTACTTC. Its translation: CASSLLPGATYEQYF. This rearrangement joins TRBV2 to TRBJ2-7; weak D call: TRBD2 (6 bases). Looked up from germline, CDR1 is SNHLY and CDR2 is FYNNEI. V was clipped by 6 bases and J by 4 bases, with 19 bases between them. The CDR3 loop spans 15 amino acids.

This rearrangement joins TRBV5-1 to TRBJ2-7; no clear D. CDR3 length: 13 residues. Germline V gene lookup returns CDR1 SGHRS and CDR2 YFSETQ. V gave up 1 base and J gave up 3 bases, with 8 bases separating them. The CDR3 loop is CASSLRRSYEQYF. CDR3 sequence (DNA): TGCGCCAGCAGCTTGCGCCGGAGCTACGAGCAGTACTTC. Variable domain in full (rest from reference TRBV5-1 and TRBJ2-7): KAGVTQTPRYLIKTRGQQVTLSCSPISGHRSVSWYQQTPGQGLQFLFEYFSETQRNKGNFPGRFSGRQFSNSRSEMNVSTLELGDSALYLCASSLRRSYEQYFGPGTRLTVT.

About this clone: This specimen includes other DNA sequences encoding the same CDR3. The chain uses TRBV2 and TRBJ1-2; D remains unclear. Germline lookup yields CDR1 SNHLY and CDR2 FYNNEI. The CDR3 runs to 14 residues. V lost 1 base, J lost 5 bases, and 11 bases lay in between. Here the CDR3 reads CASSEELGRYGYTF. The CDR3 DNA reads as TGTGCCAGCAGTGAAGAACTTGGTAGATATGGCTACACCTTC. The whole variable domain, filled in from reference TRBV2 and TRBJ1-2, reads EPEVTQTPSHQVTQMGQEVILRCVPISNHLYFYWYRQILGQKVEFLVSFYNNEISEKSEIFDDQFSVERPDGSNFTLKIRSTKLEDSAMYFCASSEELGRYGYTFGSGTRLTVV.

The rearrangement joins TRBV6-1 to TRBJ1-2, with 10 bases fitting TRBD1. Germline values: CDR1 MNHNS, CDR2 SASEGT. The length of the CDR3 is 15 residues. Trimming cost V 4 bases and J 4 bases; bases outside gene matches: 6. The CDR3 loop reads CASSGDRGGSYGYTF. CDR3 nucleotide sequence: TGTGCCAGCAGTGGGGACAGGGGAGGTAGCTATGGCTACACCTTC.

The J gene is TRBJ1-2, the V gene TRBV6-5, with TRBD1 matching over 12 bases. Trimming removed 0 bases from V and 4 bases from J; junction bases left unmatched: 3. This CDR3 is 16 amino acids long. In germline, CDR1 is MNHEY, CDR2 SVGAGI. CDR3 sequence (DNA): TGTGCCAGCAGTTACTCGGGGACAGGGGGCGTCTATGGCTACACCTTC. Amino acid sequence: CASSYSGTGGVYGYTF.

This chain connects TRBV5-1 to TRBJ1-2; D call uncertain. V was clipped by 6 bases and J by 4 bases, with 19 bases between them. The CDR3 covers 15 residues. Germline V gene lookup returns CDR1 SGHRS and CDR2 YFSETQ. The chain's CDR3 is CASNYVGDQGYGYTF. The CDR3 coding sequence is TGCGCCAGCAACTACGTCGGGGATCAAGGCTATGGCTACACCTTC.

This clone showed up just a few times. The DNA of the CDR3 is TGTGCCAGCAGCTTTAGTGACTACGAGCAGTACTTC. This translates into CASSFSDYEQYF. The chain couples TRBV7-9 to TRBJ2-7; D gene unclear. Germline V gene data show CDR1 as SEHNR and CDR2 as FQNEAQ (reference sequence). Trimming took 3 bases from V and 3 from J, leaving 6 bases between them. This CDR3 comprises 12 residues. The complete variable domain, with remaining parts taken from reference TRBV7-9 and TRBJ2-7, reads DTGVSQNPRHKITKRGQNVTFRCDPISEHNRLYWYRQTLGQGPEFLTYFQNEAQLEKSRLLSDRFSAERPKGSFSTLEIQRTEQGDSAMYLCASSFSDYEQYFGPGTRLTVT.

This sequence joins TRBV7-8 and TRBJ1-5; 8 nucleotides align to TRBD1. The CDR3 has 16 residues. Trimming removed 2 bases from V and 7 bases from J; junction bases left unmatched: 10. Germline assignment: CDR1 SGHVS and CDR2 FQNEAQ. DNA for the CDR3: TGTGCCAGCAGCTTAACTCACGGGACAGGATACCAGCCCCAGCATTTT. This encodes CASSLTHGTGYQPQHF.

This chain's CDR3 is CASSEQGNGELFF. The CDR3 nucleotides are TGTGCCAGCAGCGAACAGGGTAATGGGGAGCTGTTTTTT. This rearrangement joins TRBV6-5 to TRBJ2-2; a possible D gene is TRBD1 (6 bases). Germline loops: CDR1 MNHEY, CDR2 SVGAGI. Trimming pared 6 bases from V and 8 bases from J, leaving 13 bases between. The CDR3 covers 13 residues.

The chain has TRBV2 and TRBJ2-2; 7 positions match TRBD1. The CDR3 has 13 amino acids. CDR1 is SNHLY, CDR2 FYNNEI, per germline. V gave up 6 bases and J gave up 7 bases; unmatched junction bases: 5. CDR3 loop: CASRQGRGGELFF. Here the CDR3 DNA reads TGTGCCAGCAGACAGGGGCGCGGCGGGGAGCTGTTTTTT.

The chain's CDR3 is CASSYSWTMNTEAFF. CDR3 coding DNA: TGTGCCAGCAGTTACTCCTGGACAATGAACACTGAAGCTTTCTTT. The chain recombines TRBV6-5 with TRBJ1-1, with a weak D call TRBD1 (5 bases). Trimming left V 0 bases short and J 0 bases short, with 8 bases between. The CDR3 runs to 15 residues. Germline V lookup: CDR1 MNHEY, CDR2 SVGAGI.

V gene TRBV7-7 combines with J gene TRBJ2-2; possibly TRBD1 for D (5 bases). Germline V lookup: CDR1 SSHAT, CDR2 FNYEAQ (reference sequence). The V and J ends lost 6 bases and 0 bases respectively, with 8 bases between them. The CDR3 has 14 amino acids. The CDR3, as DNA: TGTGCCAGCAGTACAGGTTCGAACACCGGGGAGCTGTTTTTT. Translating gives CASSTGSNTGELFF. Supplemented by reference TRBV7-7 and TRBJ2-2, the full variable domain reads GAGVSQSPRYKVTKRGQDVTLRCDPISSHATLYWYQQALGQGPEFLTYFNYEAQPDKSGLPSDRFSAERPEGSISTLTIQRTEQRDSAMYRCASSTGSNTGELFFGEGSRLTVL.

The V gene is TRBV7-8, the J gene TRBJ1-5; D may be TRBD1 (6 bases). Trimming removed 4 bases from V and 7 bases from J, with 11 bases in between. The V gene's germline CDR1 is SGHVS and CDR2 FQNEAQ. This CDR3 has 13 amino acids. In DNA form, the CDR3 reads TGTGCCAGCAGCTCAGACAGGAACCAGCCCCAGCATTTT. Encoded protein: CASSSDRNQPQHF.

The chain joins TRBV5-4 to TRBJ2-6, with D hard to call. Deletions cut 4 bases from V and 0 bases from J, with 8 bases between. CDR3 length: 15 amino acids. The germline CDR1 and CDR2 sequences are SGHNT and YYREEE (reference sequence). The CDR3 sequence is CASSPMSSGANVLTF. CDR3 in DNA: TGTGCCAGCAGCCCCATGAGCTCTGGGGCCAACGTCCTGACTTTC.

This rearrangement joins TRBV7-9 to TRBJ2-1; possibly TRBD2 for D (7 bases). Deletions cut 4 bases from V and 0 bases from J, with 13 bases between. This CDR3 comprises 16 residues. The germline V gene has CDR1 SEHNR and CDR2 FQNEAQ (reference sequence). The CDR3 DNA follows: TGTGCCAGCAGCTCCGACAGGACTAGCTCCTACAATGAGCAGTTCTTC. Residues: CASSSDRTSSYNEQFF.

This clone came up once. The chain employs TRBV7-2 and TRBJ1-1, with unresolved D. Trimming removed 5 bases from V and 11 bases from J, with 15 bases in between. The CDR3 spans 12 residues. Germline V gene lookup returns CDR1 SGHTA and CDR2 FQGNSA. The CDR3 sequence: CASSTYSPGAFF. The CDR3 bases are TGTGCCAGCAGCACCTATTCGCCGGGGGCTTTCTTT.

The rearrangement links TRBV6-5 to TRBJ1-4; possible D gene TRBD1, 6 bases. Germline V gene lookup returns CDR1 MNHEY and CDR2 SVGAGI. V lost 4 bases, J lost 4 bases, and 10 bases lay in between. The CDR3 spans 14 residues. The CDR3: CASSLQGLNEKLFF. The CDR3 DNA follows: TGTGCCAGCAGTTTACAGGGCCTTAATGAAAAACTGTTTTTT.